The following is a T cell receptor beta chain sequence with its context. The target antigen is unknown. The PCR employed 60 Vbeta primers together with 13 Jbeta primers. Assay used: immunoSEQ multiplex PCR; TCRdb lists only in-frame clones, some missing. The sample shows about 120,000 clones, around 81% of them seen only once. This entry belongs to a study of cytomegalovirus exposure and HLA in healthy donors. About the study: A prior study identified 117 million unique TCR beta sequences from about 179 million T cells. Findings and caveats of the study: Cytomegalovirus association was listed for about 170 TCR beta chains.

V lost 0 bases to trimming and J lost 7 bases; unmatched junction nucleotides: 7. CDR3 size: 16 residues. CDR1 and CDR2 from the germline V gene are SGHTA and FQGTGA. Healthy bone marrow donors supplied every sample. The V gene is TRBV7-3, the J gene TRBJ2-3; 10 bases fit TRBD1. Source material: PBMCs. The TCR comes from a woman aged 25 to 39 in good health and CMV-seronegative. DNA for the CDR3: TGTGCCAGCAGCTTAACGGGGACAGGGGCTCTTAATACGCAGTATTTT. This sequence encodes CASSLTGTGALNTQYF.